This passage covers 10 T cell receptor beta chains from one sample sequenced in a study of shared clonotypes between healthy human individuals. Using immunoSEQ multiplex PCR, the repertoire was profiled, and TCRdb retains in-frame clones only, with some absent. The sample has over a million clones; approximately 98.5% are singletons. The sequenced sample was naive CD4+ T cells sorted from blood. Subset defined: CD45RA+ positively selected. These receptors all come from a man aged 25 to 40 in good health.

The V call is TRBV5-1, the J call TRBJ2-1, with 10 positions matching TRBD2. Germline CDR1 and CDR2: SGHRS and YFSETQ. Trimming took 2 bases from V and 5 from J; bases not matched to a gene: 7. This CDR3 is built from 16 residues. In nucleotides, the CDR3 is TGCGCCAGCAGCTTTTCCGGGACTAGCGTAGACAATGAGCAGTTCTTC. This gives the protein CASSFSGTSVDNEQFF.

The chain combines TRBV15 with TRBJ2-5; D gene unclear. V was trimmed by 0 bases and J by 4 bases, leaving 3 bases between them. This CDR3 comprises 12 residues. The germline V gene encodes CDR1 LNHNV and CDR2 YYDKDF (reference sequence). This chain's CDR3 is CATSREGETQYF. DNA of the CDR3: TGTGCCACCAGCAGAGAAGGAGAGACCCAGTACTTC.

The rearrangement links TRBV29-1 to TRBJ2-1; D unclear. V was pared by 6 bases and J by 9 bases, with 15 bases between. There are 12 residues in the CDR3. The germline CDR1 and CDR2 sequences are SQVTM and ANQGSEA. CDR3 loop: CSVDEGPSEQFF. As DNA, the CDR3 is TGCAGCGTGGATGAAGGGCCCAGTGAGCAGTTCTTC.

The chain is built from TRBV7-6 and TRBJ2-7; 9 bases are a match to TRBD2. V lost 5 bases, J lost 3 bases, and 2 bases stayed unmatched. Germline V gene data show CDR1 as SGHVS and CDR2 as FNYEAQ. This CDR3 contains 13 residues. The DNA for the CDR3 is TGTGCCAGCAGCCGGACTAGCGACTACGAGCAGTACTTC. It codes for CASSRTSDYEQYF. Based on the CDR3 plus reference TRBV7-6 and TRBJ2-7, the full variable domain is GAGVSQSPRYKVTKRGQDVALRCDPISGHVSLYWYRQALGQGPEFLTYFNYEAQQDKSGLPNDRFSAERPEGSISTLTIQRTEQRDSAMYRCASSRTSDYEQYFGPGTRLTVT.

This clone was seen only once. CDR3 protein: CASSVGSSSDTQYF. DNA for the CDR3: TGTGCCAGCAGCGTCGGGAGTTCATCAGATACGCAGTATTTT. The chain is built from TRBV9 and TRBJ2-3; TRBD2 is a possible D gene (6 bases). Germline V gene sequence: CDR1 SGDLS, CDR2 YYNGEE. The CDR3 totals 14 residues. Trimming removed 2 bases at V and 4 bases at J, with 11 bases between.

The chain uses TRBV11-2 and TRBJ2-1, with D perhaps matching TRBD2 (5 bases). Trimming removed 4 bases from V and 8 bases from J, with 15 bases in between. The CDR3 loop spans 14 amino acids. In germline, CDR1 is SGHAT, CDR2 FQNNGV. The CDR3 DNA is TGTGCCAGCAGCTATTCTCCCGGAGGATATGAGCAGTTCTTC. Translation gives CASSYSPGGYEQFF.

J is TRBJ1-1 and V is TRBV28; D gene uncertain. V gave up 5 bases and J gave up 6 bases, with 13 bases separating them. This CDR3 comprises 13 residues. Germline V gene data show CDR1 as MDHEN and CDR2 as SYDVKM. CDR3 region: CASSLRAPAEAFF. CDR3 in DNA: TGTGCCAGCAGTCTACGGGCTCCCGCTGAAGCTTTCTTT.

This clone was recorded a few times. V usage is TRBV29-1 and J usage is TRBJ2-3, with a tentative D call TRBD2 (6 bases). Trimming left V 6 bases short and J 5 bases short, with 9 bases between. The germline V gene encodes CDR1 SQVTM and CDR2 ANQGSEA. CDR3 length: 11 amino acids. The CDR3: CSVAGGDTQYF. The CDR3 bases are TGCAGCGTGGCCGGGGGAGATACGCAGTATTTT.

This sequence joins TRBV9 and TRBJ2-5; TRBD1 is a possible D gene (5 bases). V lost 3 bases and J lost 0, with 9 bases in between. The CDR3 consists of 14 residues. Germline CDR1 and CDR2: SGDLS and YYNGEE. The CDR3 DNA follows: TGTGCCAGCAGCGGAAAGGGGTACCAAGAGACCCAGTACTTC. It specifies CASSGKGYQETQYF.

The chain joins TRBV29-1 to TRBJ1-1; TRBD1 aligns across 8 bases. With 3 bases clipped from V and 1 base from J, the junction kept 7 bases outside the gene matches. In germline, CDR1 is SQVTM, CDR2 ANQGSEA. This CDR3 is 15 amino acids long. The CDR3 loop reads CSVEAPGQENTEAFF. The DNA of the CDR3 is TGCAGCGTTGAGGCCCCGGGACAGGAGAACACTGAAGCTTTCTTT. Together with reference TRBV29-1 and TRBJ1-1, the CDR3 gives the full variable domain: SAVISQKPSRDICQRGTSLTIQCQVDSQVTMMFWYRQQPGQSLTLIATANQGSEATYESGFVIDKFPISRPNLTFSTLTVSNMSPEDSSIYLCSVEAPGQENTEAFFGQGTRLTVV.